The source of this T cell receptor beta chain is a study of Ad26.COV2.S vaccination and SARS-CoV-2 variants (dated by TCRdb to the early 2020s). Background for the entire study: Sequencing of the TCRbeta repertoire served to evaluate the specificity and breadth of SARS-CoV-2-reactive T cell receptors following Ad26.COV2.S vaccination. The TCR-sequenced set comprised approximately 32 samples: approximately 19 Ad26.COV2.S vaccine recipients, 5 placebo recipients and 8 SARS-CoV-2 convalescent individuals.

The immunoSEQ Assay was the method used to sequence TCRbeta CDR3 regions. After extraction, genomic DNA underwent amplification by bias-controlled multiplex PCR, followed by high-throughput sequencing. For the original study's pipeline: To quantify the absolute abundance of each unique TCRbeta CDR3 region, sequences were collapsed and filtered. T cell fraction was estimated by normalization of TCRbeta template counts to usable DNA, with usable DNA being measured through amplification of reference genes present in all nucleated cells. Repertoire TCRs were annotated as SARS-CoV-2-specific when V gene, CDR3 amino acid sequence and J gene were exactly matched to a known reactive TCR set. The reference SARS-CoV-2 TCR set was obtained from MIRA and was filtered for enrichment in COVID-19-positive ImmuneCODE repertoires, whereby public or cross-reactive TCRs were removed. Using the MIRA antigens, annotated TCRs were further analysed by specific ORF or by position within an ORF. Breadth was defined as the number of annotated unique rearrangements divided by the total number of unique productive rearrangements, and depth was defined as the summed frequency of the annotated unique rearrangements. Two-sided Wilcoxon rank-sum tests were applied when comparing TCR breadth between groups. Held by TCRdb, this immuneACCESS table contains in-frame sequences only and omits some clones. Under half of the omission traces to an unresolved V gene where checked; the cause of the rest is unknown. For V, J and clone size, that table is used; D and trimming come from the DNA. In this sample the table shows over 110,000 clones, around 86% of which occur a single time. The ten largest clones represent approximately 5% of the sample.

For this clone: There is no known antigen for this receptor. There are no base qualities to consult, and no much larger clone falls within one base.

General study outcomes and caveats: Vaccine and placebo recipients had comparable non-spike TCR breadth, which fits with the vaccine containing only spike. Substantial breadth of spike-specific CD8+ and CD4+ T cell responses was reported after vaccination. Spike-specific TCR breadth was higher in Ad26.COV2.S recipients than in placebo recipients (P = 0.0014). The authors noted that the TCR breadth and depth analyses may have underestimated total T cell responses.

CDR1 and CDR2 (MNHEY, SVGAGI) derive from the germline V gene. The CDR3, from cysteine to phenylalanine, totals 15 residues. CDR3 DNA is the only sequence kept; it has 45 bases, read in frame from the first base. V lost 8 bases and J lost 10 bases, and the count of bases not matched to a germline gene is 12. Read against the paper, the sample's time point label means: individuals recovered from natural SARS-CoV-2 infection. The origin of this receptor is a human donor who had recovered from COVID-19. This material consisted of peripheral blood, taken after recovery from COVID-19. Recombination joined TRBV6-5 with TRBJ1-6, with 9 bases in between that match TRBD1. Read as DNA, the sequence is TGTGCCAGCGGCCGACAGGGGGTAACGGGATCACCCCTCCACTTT. It is translated as CASGRQGVTGSPLHF.